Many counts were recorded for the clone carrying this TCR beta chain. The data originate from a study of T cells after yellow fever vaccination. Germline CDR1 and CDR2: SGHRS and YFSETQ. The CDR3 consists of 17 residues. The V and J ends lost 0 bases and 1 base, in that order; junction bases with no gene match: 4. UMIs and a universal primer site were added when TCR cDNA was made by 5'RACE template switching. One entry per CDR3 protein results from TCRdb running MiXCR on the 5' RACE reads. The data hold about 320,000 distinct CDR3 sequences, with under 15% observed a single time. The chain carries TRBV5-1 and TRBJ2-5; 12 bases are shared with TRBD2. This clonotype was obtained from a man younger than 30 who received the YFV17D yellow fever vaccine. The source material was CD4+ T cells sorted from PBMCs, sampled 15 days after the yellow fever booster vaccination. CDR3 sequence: CASSLGQLAGGQETQYF. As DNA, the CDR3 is TGCGCCAGCAGCTTGGGCCAACTAGCGGGGGGCCAAGAGACCCAGTACTTC.